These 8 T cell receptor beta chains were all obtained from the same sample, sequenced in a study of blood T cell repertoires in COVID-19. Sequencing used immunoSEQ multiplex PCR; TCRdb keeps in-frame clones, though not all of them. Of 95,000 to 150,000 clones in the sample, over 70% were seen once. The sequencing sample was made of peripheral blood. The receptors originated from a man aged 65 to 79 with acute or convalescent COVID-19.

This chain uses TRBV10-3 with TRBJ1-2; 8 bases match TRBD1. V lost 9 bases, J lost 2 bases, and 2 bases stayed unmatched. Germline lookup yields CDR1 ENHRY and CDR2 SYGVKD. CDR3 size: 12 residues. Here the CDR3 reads CAIAGGNYGYTF. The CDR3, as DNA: TGTGCCATAGCAGGGGGCAACTATGGCTACACCTTC.

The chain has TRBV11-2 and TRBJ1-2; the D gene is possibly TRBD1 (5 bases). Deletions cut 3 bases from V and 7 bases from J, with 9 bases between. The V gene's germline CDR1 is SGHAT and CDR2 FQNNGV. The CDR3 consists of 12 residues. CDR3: CASSFGGGGYTF. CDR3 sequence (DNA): TGTGCCAGCAGCTTCGGGGGGGGTGGCTACACCTTC.

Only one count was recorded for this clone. The CDR3 bases are TGCACCAGCAGCCAAGTGGACAGCTCCTACGAGCAGTACTTC. This codes for CTSSQVDSSYEQYF. This chain connects TRBV1 to TRBJ2-7; the table names TRBD1, a call not compared with the DNA. TRBV1 is a listed pseudogene. The CDR3 is 14 amino acids.

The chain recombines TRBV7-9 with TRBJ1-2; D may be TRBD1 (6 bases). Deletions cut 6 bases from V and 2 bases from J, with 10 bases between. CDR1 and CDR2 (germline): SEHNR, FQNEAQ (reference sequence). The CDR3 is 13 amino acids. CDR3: CASSLDSNYGYTF. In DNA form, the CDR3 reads TGTGCCAGCAGTCTGGACAGCAACTATGGCTACACCTTC.

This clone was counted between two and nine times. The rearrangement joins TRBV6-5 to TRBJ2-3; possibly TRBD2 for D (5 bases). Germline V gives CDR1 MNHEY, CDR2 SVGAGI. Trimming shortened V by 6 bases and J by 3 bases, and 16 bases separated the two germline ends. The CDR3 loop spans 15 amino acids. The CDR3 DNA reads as TGTGCCAGCAGCTTTCCGGGAATCCTGACAGATACGCAGTATTTT. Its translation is CASSFPGILTDTQYF.

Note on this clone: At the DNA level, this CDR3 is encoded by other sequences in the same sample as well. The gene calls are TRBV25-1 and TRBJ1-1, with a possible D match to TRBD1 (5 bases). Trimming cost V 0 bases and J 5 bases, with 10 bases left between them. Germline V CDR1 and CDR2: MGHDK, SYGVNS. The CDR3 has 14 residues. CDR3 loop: CASSEYQEGTEAFF. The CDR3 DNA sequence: TGTGCCAGCAGTGAATATCAGGAGGGGACTGAAGCTTTCTTT.

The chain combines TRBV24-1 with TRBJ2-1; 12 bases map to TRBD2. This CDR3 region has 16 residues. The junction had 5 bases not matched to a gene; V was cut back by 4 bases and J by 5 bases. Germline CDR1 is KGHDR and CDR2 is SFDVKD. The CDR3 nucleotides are TGTGCCACCAGTGACCGGCTAGCGGGGGGGCACAATGAGCAGTTCTTC. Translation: CATSDRLAGGHNEQFF.

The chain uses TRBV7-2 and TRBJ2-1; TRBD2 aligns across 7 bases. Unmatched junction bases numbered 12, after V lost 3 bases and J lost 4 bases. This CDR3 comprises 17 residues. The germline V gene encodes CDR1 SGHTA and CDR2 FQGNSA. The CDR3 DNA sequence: TGTGCCAGCAGCTTTTCGGGGAGGCGGGGGTTTTACAATGAGCAGTTCTTC. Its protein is CASSFSGRRGFYNEQFF.